This T cell receptor beta chain was found in a study of cytomegalovirus exposure and HLA in healthy donors. Regarding the study as a whole: Reportedly, fewer N-insertions than the roughly 600-donor mean appeared in an Asian-associated ancestry cluster in a later analysis. Researchers catalogued over 150 TCR beta chains as cytomegalovirus-associated. Differences between HLA loci emerged in a later analysis of TCR association rates, with DRB1 most and HLA-C fewest.

This CDR3 comprises 14 residues. Germline V lookup: CDR1 LGHNA, CDR2 YNFKEQ. V was clipped by 3 bases and J by 7 bases; unmatched bases: 5. The PCR contained 60 Vbeta and 13 Jbeta primers. Assay: immunoSEQ multiplex PCR; the TCRdb copy retains only in-frame clones and omits some. This table holds some 39,000 clones. About this clone: Its target is not known.

Sequencing was carried out using PBMCs. The receptor's source is a woman aged 25 to 39 in good health and CMV-seropositive. This chain joins TRBV4-2 and TRBJ2-1; the match to TRBD2 covers 8 bases. The CDR3 reads CASSQAGGTNEQFF. CDR3 coding DNA: TGTGCCAGCAGCCAGGCGGGGGGAACGAATGAGCAGTTCTTC.